These T cell receptor beta chains were read from a single sample in a study of cytomegalovirus exposure and HLA in healthy donors. TCRdb's table, derived via immunoSEQ multiplex PCR, lists solely in-frame clones and lacks some. The table lists 60,000 to 70,000 clones, roughly 73% of them singletons. The sequencing sample was made of PBMCs. The receptors were gathered from a male donor in good health and CMV-seropositive. Each CDR3 is given with its conserved first and last residue. Fields, in order: clone size, D gene, V gene, J gene, CDR3 DNA, CDR3 protein. D genes are given only for firm matches. Some rows mark clone size as missing; the rest say once, few, many or name a class of expanded clone.

abundance: NA; d_gene: TRBD1; v_gene: TRBV4-2; j_gene: TRBJ1-5; CDR3nt: TGTGCCAGCAGCCAATACACAGGGGTAAGCAATCAGCCCCAGCATTTT; CDR3aa: CASSQYTGVSNQPQHF
abundance: large; d_gene: TRBD2; v_gene: TRBV5-4; j_gene: TRBJ2-3; CDR3nt: TGTGCCAGCAGCTTGGATCGGCTAGCGGACAGCACAGATACGCAGTATTTT; CDR3aa: CASSLDRLADSTDTQYF
abundance: NA; d_gene: TRBD1; v_gene: TRBV19; j_gene: TRBJ1-5; CDR3nt: TGTGCCAGTAGTGGGAGACAGGGAGGCTTATGGGACGATAGCAATCAGCCCCAGCATTTT; CDR3aa: CASSGRQGGLWDDSNQPQHF
abundance: NA; d_gene: NA; v_gene: TRBV30; j_gene: TRBJ1-1; CDR3nt: TGTGCCTGGAGGGTACAGAACCTGAACACTGAAGCTTTCTTT; CDR3aa: CAWRVQNLNTEAFF
abundance: NA; d_gene: TRBD2; v_gene: TRBV4-2; j_gene: TRBJ2-1; CDR3nt: TGTGCCAGCAGCCAAGCCCCTAGCGGGGGGGGTTACAATGAGCAGTTCTTC; CDR3aa: CASSQAPSGGGYNEQFF
abundance: NA; d_gene: NA; v_gene: TRBV28; j_gene: TRBJ1-2; CDR3nt: TGTGCCAGCAGTTTAACTTCCTCCAGGGGATATGGCTACACCTTC; CDR3aa: CASSLTSSRGYGYTF
abundance: NA; d_gene: NA; v_gene: TRBV5-1; j_gene: TRBJ2-3; CDR3nt: TGCGCCAGCAGCATGGGGGGGCCTGAAGATACGCAGTATTTT; CDR3aa: CASSMGGPEDTQYF
abundance: few; d_gene: NA; v_gene: TRBV6-1; j_gene: TRBJ2-2; CDR3nt: TGTGCCAGCAGTTTGACAGCGAACACCGGGGAGCTGTTTTTT; CDR3aa: CASSLTANTGELFF
abundance: NA; d_gene: NA; v_gene: TRBV6-4; j_gene: TRBJ1-2; CDR3nt: TGTGCCAGCAGTGACTCTAGTAGTTCCGGCTACACCTTC; CDR3aa: CASSDSSSSGYTF
abundance: few; d_gene: NA; v_gene: TRBV5-4; j_gene: TRBJ2-1; CDR3nt: TGTGCCAGCAGCTCGGATAGCGCTGGGAGGAATGAGCAGTTCTTC; CDR3aa: CASSSDSAGRNEQFF
abundance: NA; d_gene: NA; v_gene: TRBV30; j_gene: TRBJ1-2; CDR3nt: TGTGCCTGGAGTGTAACGGGTAACTATGGCTACACCTTC; CDR3aa: CAWSVTGNYGYTF
abundance: NA; d_gene: TRBD2; v_gene: TRBV2; j_gene: TRBJ2-7; CDR3nt: TGTGCCAGCAGTTACGGGACTAGCGGGTTCGGTTCCTACGAGCAGTACTTC; CDR3aa: CASSYGTSGFGSYEQYF
abundance: NA; d_gene: NA; v_gene: TRBV4-3; j_gene: TRBJ1-2; CDR3nt: TGCGCCAGCAGCCCTAGGGGCTTGGTTGACTATGGCTACACCTTC; CDR3aa: CASSPRGLVDYGYTF
abundance: NA; d_gene: TRBD1; v_gene: TRBV5-1; j_gene: TRBJ2-3; CDR3nt: TGCGCCAGCAGCCAGGGACAGAACACAGATACGCAGTATTTT; CDR3aa: CASSQGQNTDTQYF
abundance: NA; d_gene: NA; v_gene: TRBV6-1; j_gene: TRBJ2-7; CDR3nt: TGTGCCAGCAGCCCCCCGACTACCTACGAGCAGTACTTC; CDR3aa: CASSPPTTYEQYF
abundance: NA; d_gene: TRBD1; v_gene: TRBV10-3; j_gene: TRBJ2-3; CDR3nt: TGTGCCATCAGCTGGACAGGGGGTATCGATACGCAGTATTTT; CDR3aa: CAISWTGGIDTQYF